The TCR beta chain described here comes from a study of T cells expressing NK-cell markers. This clonotype is medium-sized by frequency. Germline V gene data show CDR1 as DFQATT and CDR2 as SNEGSKA (reference sequence). There are 15 residues in the CDR3. TCRdb re-called the 5' RACE reads, yielding one record per CDR3 amino acid sequence without DNA. This table holds roughly 3,200 distinct CDR3 sequences. Sample: blood T cells: a sorted CD56 or NKG2C T cell subset, CD4+ or CD8+ T cells, or bulk PBMC T cells (not recorded which). The gene calls are TRBV20-1 and TRBJ2-1; lacking DNA, the TRBD2 call made by TCRdb goes unchecked. This TCR was recovered from a woman under 30 in good health. CDR3 sequence reads: CSAPQLAGGWDEQFF.